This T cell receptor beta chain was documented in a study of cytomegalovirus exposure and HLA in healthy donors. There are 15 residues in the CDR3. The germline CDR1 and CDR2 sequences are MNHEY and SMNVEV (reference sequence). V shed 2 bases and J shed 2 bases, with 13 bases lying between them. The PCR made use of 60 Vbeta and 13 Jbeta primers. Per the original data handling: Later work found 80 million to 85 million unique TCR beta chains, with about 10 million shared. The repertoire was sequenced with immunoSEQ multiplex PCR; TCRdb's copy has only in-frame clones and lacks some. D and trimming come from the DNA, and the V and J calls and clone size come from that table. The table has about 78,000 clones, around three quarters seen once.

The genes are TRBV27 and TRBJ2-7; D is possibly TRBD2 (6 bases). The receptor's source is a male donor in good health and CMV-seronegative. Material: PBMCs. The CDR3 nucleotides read TGTGCCAGCAGTTTAATTGGTGGCGGGACCTACGAGCAGTACTTC. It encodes CASSLIGGGTYEQYF.